Shown below are 2 T cell receptor beta chains from a single sample sequenced in a study of blood T cell repertoires in COVID-19. Produced via immunoSEQ multiplex PCR; TCRdb's table is partial and in-frame only. The sample carries about 100,000 clones, 65% to 90% recorded once. Sequencing input: PBMCs or T cells enriched from blood (not recorded which). These receptors were obtained from a woman aged 50 to 65 who had recovered from COVID-19.

There are a few counts of this clone. This sequence joins TRBV7-9 and TRBJ1-2, with D unresolved. Germline loops: CDR1 SEHNR, CDR2 FQNEAQ (reference sequence). The germline V and J ends were trimmed by 7 bases and 4 bases, with 13 bases remaining between them. CDR3 size: 13 residues. The CDR3: CASTHGGLYGYTF. The CDR3 coding sequence is TGTGCCAGCACCCACGGAGGTCTCTATGGCTACACCTTC.

CDR3 in amino acids: CASSLEYGTNEKLFF. DNA for the CDR3: TGTGCCAGCAGCTTAGAATACGGAACTAATGAAAAACTGTTTTTT. V usage is TRBV7-6 and J usage is TRBJ1-4; D gene ambiguous. The CDR3 length is 15 residues. CDR1 and CDR2 (germline): SGHVS, FNYEAQ. The V gene lost 1 base and the J gene lost 1 base, with 7 bases spanning the gap.